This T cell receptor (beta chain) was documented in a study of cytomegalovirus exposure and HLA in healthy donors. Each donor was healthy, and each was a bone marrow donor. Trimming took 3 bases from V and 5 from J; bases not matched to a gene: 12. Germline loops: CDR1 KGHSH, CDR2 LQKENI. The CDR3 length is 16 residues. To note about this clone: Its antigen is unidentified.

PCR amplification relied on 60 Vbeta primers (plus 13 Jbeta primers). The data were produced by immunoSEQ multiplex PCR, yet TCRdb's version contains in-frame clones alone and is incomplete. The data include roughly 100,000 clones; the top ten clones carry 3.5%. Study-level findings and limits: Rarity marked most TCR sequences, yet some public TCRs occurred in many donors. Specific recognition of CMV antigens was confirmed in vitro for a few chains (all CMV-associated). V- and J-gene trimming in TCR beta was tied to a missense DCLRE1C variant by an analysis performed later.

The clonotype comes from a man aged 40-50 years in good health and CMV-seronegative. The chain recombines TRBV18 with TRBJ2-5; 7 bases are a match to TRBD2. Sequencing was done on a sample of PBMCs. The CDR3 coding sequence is TGTGCCAGCTCACCTTACATTTCCAGGGAGGGGGAGACCCAGTACTTC. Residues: CASSPYISREGETQYF. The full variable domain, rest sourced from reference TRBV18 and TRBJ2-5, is NAGVMQNPRHLVRRRGQEARLRCSPMKGHSHVYWYRQLPEEGLKFMVYLQKENIIDESGMPKERFSAEFPKEGPSILRIQQVVRGDSAAYFCASSPYISREGETQYFGPGTRLLVL.